This is a list of T cell receptor beta chains from one sample in a study of T cell responses to AZD1222 COVID-19 vaccine. The repertoire was sequenced with immunoSEQ multiplex PCR; TCRdb's copy has only in-frame clones and lacks some. In the table there are 110,000 to 150,000 clones, around 93% of which are singletons. The input for sequencing was peripheral blood, taken 28 days after the second AZD1222 dose. Receptors originate from an adult who received the AZD1222 COVID-19 vaccine. Each CDR3 is given with its conserved first and last residue. D genes are given only for firm matches. Clone size is shown for a subset of rows, as once, few, many or a class of expanded clone.

j_call: TRBJ1-2; d_call: -; v_call: TRBV6-2/TRBV6-3; clone_size: few; cdr3_aa: CASSPQAAGKLDYGYTF; cdr3_nt: TGTGCCAGCAGCCCCCAAGCGGCAGGGAAATTGGACTATGGCTACACCTTC
j_call: TRBJ2-1; d_call: -; v_call: TRBV5-1; clone_size: -; cdr3_aa: CASSLNRYNEQFF; cdr3_nt: TGCGCCAGCAGCTTAAACAGGTACAATGAGCAGTTCTTC
j_call: TRBJ2-1; d_call: -; v_call: TRBV7-8; clone_size: -; cdr3_aa: CASSLNRVRSYNEQFF; cdr3_nt: TGTGCCAGCAGCCTCAACAGGGTTCGCTCCTACAATGAGCAGTTCTTC
j_call: TRBJ2-6; d_call: -; v_call: TRBV28; clone_size: -; cdr3_aa: CASSTPSAGANVLTF; cdr3_nt: TGTGCCAGCAGTACCCCTTCTGCTGGGGCCAACGTCCTGACTTTC
j_call: TRBJ1-2; d_call: TRBD1; v_call: TRBV6-5; clone_size: -; cdr3_aa: CASSYPGQGTYGYTF; cdr3_nt: TGTGCCAGCAGTTACCCTGGACAGGGCACCTATGGCTACACCTTC
j_call: TRBJ2-5; d_call: TRBD1; v_call: TRBV30; clone_size: -; cdr3_aa: CAWSALQGAAETQYF; cdr3_nt: TGTGCCTGGAGTGCCCTCCAGGGGGCGGCTGAGACCCAGTACTTC
j_call: TRBJ1-1; d_call: -; v_call: TRBV3-1/TRBV3-2; clone_size: -; cdr3_aa: CASSPRHRDRTFF; cdr3_nt: TGTGCCAGCAGCCCCCGGCACAGGGACCGAACCTTCTTT
j_call: TRBJ1-3; d_call: -; v_call: TRBV29-1; clone_size: -; cdr3_aa: CSVVTHSGNTIYF; cdr3_nt: TGCAGCGTTGTGACACACTCTGGAAACACCATATATTTT
j_call: TRBJ2-7; d_call: TRBD2; v_call: TRBV3-1/TRBV3-2; clone_size: -; cdr3_aa: CASSQSPLAGRRNEQYF; cdr3_nt: TGTGCCAGCAGCCAATCCCCACTAGCGGGGCGGCGGAACGAGCAGTACTTC
j_call: TRBJ2-3; d_call: TRBD2; v_call: TRBV3-1/TRBV3-2; clone_size: -; cdr3_aa: CASSRGRAGNTQYF; cdr3_nt: TGTGCCAGCAGCCGAGGGAGGGCCGGGAATACGCAGTATTTT
j_call: TRBJ1-2; d_call: -; v_call: TRBV12-3/TRBV12-4; clone_size: once; cdr3_aa: CASSLNGLHGYTF; cdr3_nt: TGTGCCAGCAGTTTAAATGGATTACATGGCTACACCTTC
j_call: TRBJ2-7; d_call: -; v_call: TRBV7-2; clone_size: -; cdr3_aa: CASSLLQGSYEQYF; cdr3_nt: TGTGCCAGCAGCTTACTCCAGGGTTCGTACGAGCAGTACTTC
j_call: TRBJ2-2; d_call: -; v_call: TRBV5-1; clone_size: -; cdr3_aa: CASSLAEGVTGELFF; cdr3_nt: TGCGCCAGCAGCTTGGCCGAGGGAGTAACCGGGGAGCTGTTTTTT
j_call: TRBJ1-1; d_call: -; v_call: TRBV6-2/TRBV6-3; clone_size: -; cdr3_aa: CASSRGGLTEAFF; cdr3_nt: TGTGCCAGCAGTAGAGGGGGGCTTACTGAAGCTTTCTTT
j_call: TRBJ2-1; d_call: -; v_call: TRBV5-4; clone_size: -; cdr3_aa: CASSLYGSYEQFF; cdr3_nt: TGTGCCAGCAGCTTGTACGGGAGCTATGAGCAGTTCTTC
j_call: TRBJ1-2; d_call: -; v_call: TRBV10-3; clone_size: few; cdr3_aa: CAITGNRDLPGYTF; cdr3_nt: TGTGCCATCACGGGGAACAGAGATCTTCCCGGCTACACCTTC
j_call: TRBJ2-7; d_call: TRBD1; v_call: TRBV5-4; clone_size: -; cdr3_aa: CASSLVNAGGDEQYF; cdr3_nt: TGTGCCAGCAGCTTGGTTAACGCAGGGGGCGACGAGCAGTACTTC
j_call: TRBJ1-3; d_call: -; v_call: TRBV11-2; clone_size: -; cdr3_aa: CASSSRTAGNTIYF; cdr3_nt: TGTGCCAGCAGCTCCCGGACCGCCGGAAACACCATATATTTT
j_call: TRBJ1-5; d_call: -; v_call: TRBV3-1/TRBV3-2; clone_size: -; cdr3_aa: CASSQYQGLNQPQHF; cdr3_nt: TGTGCCAGCAGCCAATATCAAGGGTTGAATCAGCCCCAGCATTTT
j_call: TRBJ2-1; d_call: TRBD1; v_call: TRBV6-4; clone_size: -; cdr3_aa: CASSEGQGPYNEQFF; cdr3_nt: TGTGCCAGCAGTGAGGGACAGGGGCCGTACAATGAGCAGTTCTTC
j_call: TRBJ2-2; d_call: -; v_call: TRBV24-1; clone_size: -; cdr3_aa: CATSDLWGTGELFF; cdr3_nt: TGTGCCACCAGTGATTTGTGGGGGACCGGGGAGCTGTTTTTT
j_call: TRBJ2-1; d_call: TRBD1; v_call: TRBV23-1; clone_size: -; cdr3_aa: CASSWTGGYEQFF; cdr3_nt: TGCGCCAGCAGCTGGACAGGGGGATATGAGCAGTTCTTC
j_call: TRBJ2-7; d_call: -; v_call: TRBV7-8; clone_size: -; cdr3_aa: CASSRGPYEQYF; cdr3_nt: TGTGCCAGCAGCCGTGGCCCTTACGAGCAGTACTTC
j_call: TRBJ2-2; d_call: -; v_call: TRBV7-3; clone_size: -; cdr3_aa: CASSPGSGELFF; cdr3_nt: TGTGCCAGCAGCCCGGGTTCCGGGGAGCTGTTTTTT
j_call: TRBJ2-7; d_call: TRBD2; v_call: TRBV10-3; clone_size: -; cdr3_aa: CAITSGTSGSSYEQYF; cdr3_nt: TGTGCCATCACCTCCGGGACTAGCGGGAGCTCCTACGAGCAGTACTTC
j_call: TRBJ1-5; d_call: -; v_call: TRBV18; clone_size: -; cdr3_aa: CASSPRGDRYNQPQHF; cdr3_nt: TGTGCCAGCTCACCACGCGGCGACAGATACAATCAGCCCCAGCATTTT
j_call: TRBJ2-6; d_call: -; v_call: TRBV19; clone_size: once; cdr3_aa: CASGSQVTSGANVLTF; cdr3_nt: TGTGCCAGTGGATCACAGGTTACCTCTGGGGCCAACGTCCTGACTTTC
j_call: TRBJ2-1; d_call: -; v_call: TRBV6-5; clone_size: -; cdr3_aa: CASSPLPDSYNEQFF; cdr3_nt: TGTGCCAGCAGTCCCCTCCCCGACTCCTACAATGAGCAGTTCTTC
j_call: TRBJ2-1; d_call: TRBD2; v_call: TRBV5-1; clone_size: -; cdr3_aa: CASSLVSGSSYEQFF; cdr3_nt: TGCGCCAGCAGCTTGGTTAGCGGGAGTAGCTATGAGCAGTTCTTC
j_call: TRBJ1-1; d_call: -; v_call: TRBV21-1; clone_size: -; cdr3_aa: CASSTPGQPAVDTEAFF; cdr3_nt: TGTGCCAGCAGCACACCGGGACAGCCGGCGGTGGACACTGAAGCTTTCTTT
j_call: TRBJ1-1; d_call: -; v_call: TRBV7-9; clone_size: -; cdr3_aa: CASSLDSASTEAFF; cdr3_nt: TGTGCCAGCAGCTTAGACAGCGCCAGCACTGAAGCTTTCTTT
j_call: TRBJ2-7; d_call: -; v_call: TRBV6-5; clone_size: few; cdr3_aa: CATSSHGRSYEQYF; cdr3_nt: TGTGCCACCTCCTCACATGGGCGATCATACGAGCAGTACTTC
j_call: TRBJ1-2; d_call: -; v_call: TRBV18; clone_size: -; cdr3_aa: CASSPSIGQEDYGYTF; cdr3_nt: TGTGCCAGCTCACCGTCGATTGGGCAGGAAGACTATGGCTACACCTTC
j_call: TRBJ1-1; d_call: TRBD1; v_call: TRBV20-1; clone_size: -; cdr3_aa: CSASRLDRVSTEAFF; cdr3_nt: TGCAGTGCTAGTAGACTTGACAGGGTGAGCACTGAAGCTTTCTTT
j_call: TRBJ1-5; d_call: TRBD1; v_call: TRBV2; clone_size: once; cdr3_aa: CASSRGGEWQPQHF; cdr3_nt: TGTGCCAGCAGTAGAGGGGGCGAATGGCAGCCCCAGCATTTT
j_call: TRBJ2-6; d_call: -; v_call: TRBV4-3; clone_size: once; cdr3_aa: CASSQVARVSGANVLTF; cdr3_nt: TGCGCCAGCAGCCAAGTAGCCAGGGTTTCTGGGGCCAACGTCCTGACTTTC
j_call: TRBJ2-5; d_call: -; v_call: TRBV6-5; clone_size: -; cdr3_aa: CASSRTDLYQETQYF; cdr3_nt: TGTGCCAGCAGTAGGACGGATTTGTACCAAGAGACCCAGTACTTC
j_call: TRBJ1-1; d_call: -; v_call: TRBV7-9; clone_size: -; cdr3_aa: CASSPGSRAEAFF; cdr3_nt: TGTGCCAGCAGCCCGGGTAGCCGCGCTGAAGCTTTCTTT
j_call: TRBJ2-3; d_call: -; v_call: TRBV6-5; clone_size: -; cdr3_aa: CASSYSPPRADTQYF; cdr3_nt: TGTGCCAGCAGTTACTCCCCCCCGCGGGCAGATACGCAGTATTTT
j_call: TRBJ2-1; d_call: -; v_call: TRBV20-1; clone_size: -; cdr3_aa: CSAVNNEQFF; cdr3_nt: TGCAGTGCTGTAAACAATGAGCAGTTCTTC